Listed here is a single T cell receptor (beta chain). Its antigen is still unknown. Per-nucleotide qualities are absent, and no much larger clonotype sits a single base away. Libraries came from RT-PCR. The reads were generated on an Illumina MiSeq. Using fastp trimming at Q25 and MiXCR clonotype assembly, TCRdb reanalyzed the public sequencing data and kept in-frame beta chains. Rows with a matching CDR3 protein are joined into one entry that keeps the most common DNA and genes. For this sample there are 650,000 to 800,000 distinct CDR3 sequences; about 14% appear just once. In total, the top ten clones hold roughly 3.6% of the sample. Its CDR3 holds 13 amino acids, cysteine through phenylalanine. Only the CDR3 region is kept as DNA, spanning 39 bases read in frame from base 1. At the junction V is shortened by 7 bases and J by 9 bases, with 16 bases in between. The CDR1 and CDR2 encoded by the germline V gene (reference sequence) are MNHEY and SMNVEV.

This sample was included in a study listed by TCRdb under 2016. The specimen was memory CD4+ T cells from blood. The sequence links TRBV27 to TRBJ2-1, with TRBD2 perhaps the D gene, on 6 matching bases. This clonotype was obtained from a female donor in good health, serving as a healthy control. Read as DNA, the sequence is TGTGCCAGCAAGCCCGGGAGTACAATTGAGCAGTTCTTC. This translates into CASKPGSTIEQFF.